This T cell receptor (beta chain) was documented in a study of shared clonotypes between healthy human individuals (dated by TCRdb to the early 2020s). With respect to the entire study: The cohort included three men and a couple of women between 18 and 49 years of age. Blood TCR repertoires of a handful of healthy adults were deeply sequenced to estimate repertoire size and the extent of clonotype sharing between individuals. To increase sequencing depth and limit assay-specific biases, TCR repertoire library preparation and sequencing were carried out by different laboratories using diverse techniques. Each donor's leukapheresis produced roughly between roughly 0.85 and 10 billion PBMCs.

Healthy HIV-negative adults with no recently reported acute infections or vaccinations were included as donors. Every donor was a Caucasian adult residing in Nashville, Tennessee, USA. For unsorted samples, about 85 million PBMCs were counted and genomic DNA was extracted with the QIAamp DNA Blood Mini kit. After blood collection by leukapheresis, PBMCs were isolated using Ficoll-Histopaque density gradient centrifugation and then cryopreserved in the vapor phase of liquid nitrogen. TCR CDR3 regions were amplified from genomic DNA by multiplex PCR using the deep immunoSEQ assay. Extracted genomic DNA from each cell subset was distributed evenly across all wells of several immunoSEQ 96-well plates, and each plate was treated as a replicate. For unsorted PBMC, roughly 0.3 ug genomic DNA, equal to 25,000 to 35,000 T cell genomes, was loaded into each replicate PCR. Unsorted PBMC genomic DNA was sequenced across ten immunoSEQ deep assay plates. Purified libraries were quantified with a Qubit 3.0 fluorometer, sized on a Bioanalyzer 2100, and re-quantified with the KAPA Library Quantification kit. A separate single-read 150-cycle Illumina NextSeq 550 flow cell was used to sequence each immunoSEQ 96-well plate. For the original study's pipeline: Because the immunoSEQ output included only junctional sequences and no quality scores, the filtering could not be the same as the filtering used for full-length reads. To assign V/J genes and CDR3, sequences were annotated against IMGT germline references using PyIR, a Python wrapper for IgBLAST v1.9. Reads were filtered out if the reads had weak V/J assignments (E-value above 1e-6), no CDR3, stop codons, out-of-frame junctions, or ambiguous translated residues. A V3J clonotype was defined by an identical inferred V gene, J gene, and CDR3 amino acid sequence. To compute the percentage overlap between repertoires, the number of shared unique clonotypes was divided by the size of the smaller repertoire. RTK rarefaction, the Chao1 estimator, and Recon v2.1 estimates of unobserved clonotypes were used to assess repertoire richness. Imported from immuneACCESS, the table was reduced by TCRdb to in-frame sequences with V and J called. These copies leave out some clones; in studies compared against another copy, an unresolved V gene accounts for under half, and the cause of the remainder is not known. The V and J calls and clone size were taken over from that table, and D and trimming were inferred from the DNA. For this sample there are fewer than 600,000 clones; around 77% appear just once. The ten largest clones take up about 12% of the sample.

The paper as a whole reports these results and caveats: Sampling was restricted to blood, and TCR repertoires in tissue are likely to differ from TCR repertoires in blood. Based on pairwise subsampling, the degree of clonotype sharing among donors was expected to be affected by sequencing depth. Because the study included a small number of donors, the genetic and exposure-history diversity represented was limited.

In the germline V gene, CDR1 corresponds to SGHTS and CDR2 to YDEGEE. The CDR3 covers 13 residues, taking in both the cysteine and the phenylalanine. The sequence is cut down to CDR3 DNA, 39 bases in frame from base 1. V sheds 4 bases and J sheds 7 bases, leaving 14 bases between their ends. This clone was picked up many times. No cognate antigen has been identified for it. No base quality values were provided; no much bigger clone lies one nucleotide off. Within the sample, other DNA sequences also encode this same CDR3. This sequence uses TRBV5-8 and TRBJ1-2; no confident D gene assignment can be made. The sample taken for sequencing was PBMCs. The TCR sequence derives from a woman aged 40 to 50 in good health. Some clones in this sample may be carry-over from other donors' samples. The CDR3 corresponds to CASSPSRQSGYTF. The DNA is as follows: TGTGCCAGCAGCCCCTCCCGTCAGAGTGGCTACACCTTC.